This is a list of T cell receptor beta chains from one sample in a study of T-cell reconstitution after alpha-beta-depleted transplantation in children. TCRdb reprocessed the PCR reads via MiXCR and lists one record per CDR3 protein. In the table there are a few hundred thousand distinct CDR3 sequences, 7.5% to 10% of which are singletons. The sequenced sample was PBMCs from the stem cell graft donor, obtained from the stem cell graft. The receptors shown here come from a human donor who donated a stem cell graft to a child with SCID. Each CDR3 is given with its conserved first and last residue. D genes are given only for firm matches. Clone size is not always given. Where it is, it says once, few, many or a class for expanded clones.

clone_size	j_call	v_call	d_call	cdr3_aa	cdr3_nt
.	TRBJ2-7	TRBV7-8	.	CASSLLRVADEQYF	TGTGCCAGCAGCCTACTGCGTGTTGCTGATGAGCAGTACTTC
many	TRBJ2-7	TRBV4-3	TRBD1	CASSHPPEGQGTYEQYF	TGCGCCAGCAGCCATCCCCCGGAGGGACAGGGAACCTACGAGCAGTACTTC
many	TRBJ2-3	TRBV9	.	CASSAGDGLTDTQYF	TGTGCCAGCAGCGCCGGAGACGGCCTCACAGATACGCAGTATTTT
many	TRBJ2-1	TRBV24-1	TRBD2	CATSDSGGAENEQFF	TGTGCCACCAGTGATAGCGGGGGGGCCGAGAATGAGCAGTTCTTC
many	TRBJ2-1	TRBV20-1	TRBD2	CSARDSGGGYYNEQFF	TGCAGTGCTAGAGATTCTGGCGGGGGTTACTACAATGAGCAGTTCTTC
many	TRBJ1-2	TRBV4-3	.	CASSQRDPRRYTF	TGCGCCAGCAGCCAAAGGGACCCACGACGCTACACCTTC
many	TRBJ1-1	TRBV20-1	.	CSARDPLGRVTEAFF	TGCAGTGCCAGAGACCCGCTCGGCAGGGTGACTGAAGCTTTCTTT
few	TRBJ2-7	TRBV27	.	CASSLSRLFEQYF	TGTGCCAGCAGTTTATCCCGACTGTTCGAGCAGTACTTC
many	TRBJ2-1	TRBV5-1	TRBD1	CASSLGFGTDINEQFF	TGCGCCAGCAGCTTGGGTTTCGGGACAGATATCAATGAGCAGTTCTTC
many	TRBJ2-3	TRBV5-1	.	CASSLEGGLLTDTQYF	TGCGCCAGCAGCTTGGAGGGGGGTCTTCTCACAGATACGCAGTATTTT
.	TRBJ2-2	TRBV5-1	.	CATSDRRNTGELFF	TGCGCCACCTCGGACAGACGGAACACCGGGGAGCTGTTTTTT
many	TRBJ2-3	TRBV7-8	.	CASIGAGTDTQYF	TGTGCCAGCATTGGGGCAGGCACAGATACGCAGTATTTT
many	TRBJ2-1	TRBV5-1	TRBD2	CASSLGASGSYNEQFF	TGCGCCAGCAGCTTGGGGGCTAGCGGCTCCTACAATGAGCAGTTCTTC
many	TRBJ1-2	TRBV12-3/TRBV12-4	.	CASSSVKYGYTF	TGTGCCAGCAGTTCCGTCAAATATGGCTACACCTTC
many	TRBJ2-5	TRBV7-2	.	CASSIQETQYF	TGTGCCAGCAGCATCCAAGAGACCCAGTACTTC
many	TRBJ2-3	TRBV29-1	TRBD2	CSVRGTSGDGDTQYF	TGCAGCGTCCGCGGGACTAGCGGGGACGGGGATACGCAGTATTTT
many	TRBJ1-5	TRBV7-9	TRBD1	CASSLGRGTGGAKYFNQPQHF	TGTGCCAGCAGCTTAGGACGTGGGACAGGGGGCGCAAAGTATTTCAATCAGCCCCAGCATTTT
few	TRBJ2-7	TRBV18	.	CASSGYRESYEQYF	TGTGCCAGCTCAGGTTACAGGGAATCCTACGAGCAGTACTTC
many	TRBJ2-2	TRBV24-1	TRBD1	CATSDLQRPGGLAGELFF	TGTGCCACCAGTGATTTGCAGCGGCCAGGGGGCCTCGCCGGGGAGCTGTTTTTT
many	TRBJ1-2	TRBV7-2	TRBD1	CASSLQQGTNYGYTF	TGTGCCAGCAGCTTACAACAGGGGACTAACTATGGCTACACCTTC
many	TRBJ1-2	TRBV6-6	.	CASSYSYRASYTF	TGTGCCAGCAGTTACTCGTACCGCGCCAGCTACACCTTC
many	TRBJ1-6	TRBV30	.	CAWSEFESPLHF	TGTGCCTGGAGTGAGTTTGAATCACCCCTCCACTTT
many	TRBJ2-3	TRBV6-5	TRBD1	CASSYSRGPSSTDTQYF	TGTGCCAGCAGTTACTCGAGGGGGCCTTCTAGCACAGATACGCAGTATTTT
many	TRBJ2-1	TRBV20-1	TRBD1	CSAPGTGTGSNEQFF	TGCAGTGCCCCCGGGACAGGGACGGGTAGCAATGAGCAGTTCTTC
many	TRBJ2-5	TRBV4-2	.	CASSQATRPLETQYF	TGTGCCAGCAGCCAGGCGACTAGACCCCTAGAGACCCAGTACTTC
many	TRBJ1-1	TRBV5-1	.	CASSLDLWKDEAFF	TGCGCCAGCAGCTTGGATTTATGGAAGGATGAAGCTTTCTTT
many	TRBJ2-3	TRBV7-9	TRBD2	CASSWTSGSASTQYF	TGTGCCAGCAGCTGGACTAGCGGGAGCGCCAGTACGCAGTATTTT
many	TRBJ1-4	TRBV20-1	.	CSARLGPTEKLFF	TGCAGTGCTAGGCTAGGACCCACTGAAAAACTGTTTTTT
many	TRBJ2-7	TRBV5-1	.	CASSGTGGLNYEQYF	TGCGCCAGCAGCGGGACCGGGGGTCTGAACTACGAGCAGTACTTC
many	TRBJ2-2	TRBV2	.	CASSPPPTGTGELFF	TGTGCCAGCAGTCCCCCCCCGACCGGCACCGGGGAGCTGTTTTTT
many	TRBJ2-2	TRBV7-8	.	CASSFRNTGELFF	TGTGCCAGCAGCTTCAGGAATACCGGGGAGCTGTTTTTT
many	TRBJ2-2	TRBV19	.	CASSIAAGSNTGELFF	TGTGCCAGTAGTATAGCCGCAGGGTCGAACACCGGGGAGCTGTTTTTT
many	TRBJ2-7	TRBV20-1	.	CSARDDTYYEQYF	TGCAGTGCTAGGGATGACACTTACTACGAGCAGTACTTC
many	TRBJ2-1	TRBV28	TRBD1	CASSALGQGVYEQFF	TGTGCCAGCAGTGCCCTTGGACAGGGGGTATATGAGCAGTTCTTC
few	TRBJ1-1	TRBV29-1	TRBD1	CSVNRGDTEAFF	TGCAGCGTGAACAGGGGGGACACTGAAGCTTTCTTT
many	TRBJ1-5	TRBV12-3/TRBV12-4	.	CASSPERARNQPQHF	TGTGCCAGCAGCCCCGAGCGGGCTCGCAATCAGCCCCAGCATTTT
many	TRBJ2-7	TRBV20-1	TRBD1	CSARTGKLALYEQYF	TGCAGTGCTCGGACAGGGAAGCTCGCCCTCTACGAGCAGTACTTC
many	TRBJ1-5	TRBV20-1	.	CSAREGVQPQHF	TGCAGTGCTAGAGAAGGGGTTCAGCCCCAGCATTTT
many	TRBJ2-3	TRBV5-1	TRBD2	CASSLDKGAGVTDTQYF	TGCGCCAGCAGCTTGGATAAGGGAGCGGGGGTCACAGATACGCAGTATTTT
.	TRBJ2-1	TRBV12-3/TRBV12-4	TRBD2	CASRTSGGTLNEQFF	TGTGCCAGCAGAACTAGCGGGGGGACCTTGAATGAGCAGTTCTTC
many	TRBJ1-6	TRBV5-1	.	CASSLIKDSPLHF	TGCGCCAGCAGCTTGATTAAGGATTCACCCCTCCACTTT